This T cell receptor (beta chain) was documented in a study of blood T cells in healthy people across ages. Study results and caveats: Among long-lived donors, naive CD4+ cells were more numerous and diversity higher than in aged donors.

The sample providers were healthy Caucasian people from Russia, aged about 6 to 100. To note about this clonotype: Its target is not known.

A sample-barcoded 5' primer and a J-beta primer mix were used in a second PCR of roughly 7 to 11 cycles. TCRdb ran MiXCR on the 5' RACE reads and lists one entry per CDR3 protein. The data show approximately 790,000 distinct CDR3 sequences, with 62% seen just once and roughly a quarter held by the top ten. The CDR3 runs to 17 residues. Deletions cut 8 bases from V and 0 bases from J, with 19 bases between. Source material: blood. The chain links TRBV12-3 or TRBV12-4 to TRBJ2-2; D uncertain. The sequence was collected from a man aged 25 to 45 in good health. The CDR3 coding sequence is TGTGCCAGCGCGGCATTGTCAGGAGATTCGAACACCGGGGAGCTGTTTTTT. This translates into CASAALSGDSNTGELFF.